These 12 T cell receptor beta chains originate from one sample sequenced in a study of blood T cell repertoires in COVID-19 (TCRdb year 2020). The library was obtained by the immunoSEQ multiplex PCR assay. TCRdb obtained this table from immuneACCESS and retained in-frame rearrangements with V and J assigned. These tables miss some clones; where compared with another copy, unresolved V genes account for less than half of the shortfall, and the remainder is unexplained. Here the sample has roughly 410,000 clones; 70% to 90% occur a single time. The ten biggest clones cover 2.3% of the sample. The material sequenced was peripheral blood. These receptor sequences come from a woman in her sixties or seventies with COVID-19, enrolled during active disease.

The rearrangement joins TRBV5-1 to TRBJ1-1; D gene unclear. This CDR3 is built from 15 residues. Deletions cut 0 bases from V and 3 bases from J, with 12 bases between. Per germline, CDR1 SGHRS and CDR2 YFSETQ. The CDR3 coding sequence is TGCGCCAGCAGCTTGGAAGCCGCAACTTACACTGAAGCTTTCTTT. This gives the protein CASSLEAATYTEAFF.

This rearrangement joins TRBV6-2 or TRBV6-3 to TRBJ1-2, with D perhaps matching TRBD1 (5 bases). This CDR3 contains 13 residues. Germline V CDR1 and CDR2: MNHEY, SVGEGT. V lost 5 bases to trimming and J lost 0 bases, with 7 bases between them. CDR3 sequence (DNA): TGTGCCAGCAGTGGGGCCTCTAACTATGGCTACACCTTC. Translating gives CASSGASNYGYTF.

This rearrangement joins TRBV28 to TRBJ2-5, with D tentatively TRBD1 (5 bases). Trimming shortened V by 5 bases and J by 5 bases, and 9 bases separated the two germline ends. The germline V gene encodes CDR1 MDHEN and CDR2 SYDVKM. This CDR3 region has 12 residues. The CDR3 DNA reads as TGTGCCAGCAGTCCGGCAGGGGAGACCCAGTACTTC. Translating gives CASSPAGETQYF. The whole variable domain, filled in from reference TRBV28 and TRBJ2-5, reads DVKVTQSSRYLVKRTGEKVFLECVQDMDHENMFWYRQDPGLGLRLIYFSYDVKMKEKGDIPEGYSVSREKKERFSLILESASTNQTSMYLCASSPAGETQYFGPGTRLLVL.

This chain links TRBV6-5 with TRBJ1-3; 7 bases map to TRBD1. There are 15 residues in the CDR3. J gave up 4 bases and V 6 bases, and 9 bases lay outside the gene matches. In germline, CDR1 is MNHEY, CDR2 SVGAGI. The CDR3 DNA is TGTGCCAGCAGCCAGACAGGGACCCCCGGAAACACCATATATTTT. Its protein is CASSQTGTPGNTIYF.

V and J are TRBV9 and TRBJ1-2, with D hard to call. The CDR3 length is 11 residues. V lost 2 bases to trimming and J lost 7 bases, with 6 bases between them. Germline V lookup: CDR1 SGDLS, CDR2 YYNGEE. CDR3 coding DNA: TGTGCCAGCAGCGTCAGCGGTGGCTACACCTTC. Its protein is CASSVSGGYTF.

The CDR3 DNA reads TGCGCCAGCAGCTTGTCGCTAGCGGGGGGGAACAATGAGCAGTTCTTC. This encodes CASSLSLAGGNNEQFF. This chain connects TRBV5-1 to TRBJ2-1, with 12 bases identical to TRBD2. V trimming: 1 base; J trimming: 5 bases; junction bases outside the gene matches: 4. This CDR3 has 16 amino acids. In germline, CDR1 is SGHRS, CDR2 YFSETQ.

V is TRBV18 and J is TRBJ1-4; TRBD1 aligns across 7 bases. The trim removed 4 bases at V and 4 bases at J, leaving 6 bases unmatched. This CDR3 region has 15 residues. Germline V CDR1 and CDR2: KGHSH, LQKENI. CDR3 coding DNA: TGTGCCAGCTCACTCCCCGGGACAGATAATGAAAAACTGTTTTTT. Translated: CASSLPGTDNEKLFF.

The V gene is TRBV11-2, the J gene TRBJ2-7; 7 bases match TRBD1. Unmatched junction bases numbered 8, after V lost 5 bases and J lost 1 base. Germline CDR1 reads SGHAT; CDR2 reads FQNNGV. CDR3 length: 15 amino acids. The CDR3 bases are TGTGCCAGCAGCCCCGGGACAGCTATTTCCTACGAGCAGTACTTC. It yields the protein CASSPGTAISYEQYF.

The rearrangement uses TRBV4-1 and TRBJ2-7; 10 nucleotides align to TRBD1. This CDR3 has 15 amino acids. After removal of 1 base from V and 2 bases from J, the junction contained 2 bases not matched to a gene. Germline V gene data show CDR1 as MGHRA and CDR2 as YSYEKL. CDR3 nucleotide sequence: TGCGCCAGCAGCCAAGCTGGGACAGGGGCCTACGAGCAGTACTTC. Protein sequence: CASSQAGTGAYEQYF.

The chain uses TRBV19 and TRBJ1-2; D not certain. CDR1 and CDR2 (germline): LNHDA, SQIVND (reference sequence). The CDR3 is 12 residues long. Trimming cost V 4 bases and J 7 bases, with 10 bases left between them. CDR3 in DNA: TGTGCCAGTAGTAGGTCTCCCGGTGGCTACACCTTC. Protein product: CASSRSPGGYTF.

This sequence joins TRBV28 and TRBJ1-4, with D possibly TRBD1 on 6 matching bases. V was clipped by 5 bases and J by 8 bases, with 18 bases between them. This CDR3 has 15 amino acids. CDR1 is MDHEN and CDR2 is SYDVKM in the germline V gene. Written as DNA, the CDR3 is TGTGCCAGCAGTGTCACCGGGACATTGGGGGAAAAACTGTTTTTT. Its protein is CASSVTGTLGEKLFF.

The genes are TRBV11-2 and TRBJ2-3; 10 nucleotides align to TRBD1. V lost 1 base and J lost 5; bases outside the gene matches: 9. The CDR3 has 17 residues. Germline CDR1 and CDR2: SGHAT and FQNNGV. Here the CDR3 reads CASSLGPPTGGEDTQYF. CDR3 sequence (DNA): TGTGCCAGCAGCTTAGGTCCCCCGACAGGGGGCGAAGATACGCAGTATTTT.